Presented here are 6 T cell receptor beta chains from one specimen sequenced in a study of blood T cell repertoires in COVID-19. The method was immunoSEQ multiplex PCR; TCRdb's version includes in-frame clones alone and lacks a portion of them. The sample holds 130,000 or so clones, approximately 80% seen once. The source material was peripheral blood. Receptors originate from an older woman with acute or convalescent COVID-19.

The CDR3 region is CASSRLGLAGALGGEQFF. The CDR3 DNA sequence: TGTGCCAGCAGCCGCCTGGGACTAGCGGGGGCGTTAGGGGGTGAGCAGTTCTTC. This rearrangement joins TRBV11-2 to TRBJ2-1; 14 bases fit TRBD2. Looked up from germline, CDR1 is SGHAT and CDR2 is FQNNGV. V lost 5 bases and J lost 9; bases outside the gene matches: 15. CDR3 size: 18 residues. Full variable domain (rest looked up from reference TRBV11-2 and TRBJ2-1): EAGVAQSPRYKIIEKRQSVAFWCNPISGHATLYWYQQILGQGPKLLIQFQNNGVVDDSQLPKDRFSAERLKGVDSTLKIQPAKLEDSAVYLCASSRLGLAGALGGEQFFGPGTRLTVL.

As DNA, the CDR3 is TGTGCCAGCACCGCCCGACAGACGAGAACTGAAGCTTTCTTT. It yields the protein CASTARQTRTEAFF. This chain uses TRBV19 with TRBJ1-1; perhaps TRBD1 as D (5 bases). Trimming stripped 9 bases from V and 5 bases from J, with 19 bases between. CDR3 size: 14 residues. Germline V gene sequence: CDR1 LNHDA, CDR2 SQIVND (reference sequence).

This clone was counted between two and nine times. The chain's CDR3 is CASSSRDSWYGYTF. CDR3 DNA sequence: TGTGCCAGCAGCTCCCGGGACAGTTGGTATGGCTACACCTTC. V usage is TRBV13 and J usage is TRBJ1-2; 7 nucleotides align to TRBD1. Germline V gives CDR1 PRHDT, CDR2 FYEKMQ (reference sequence). The CDR3 runs to 14 residues. V lost 4 bases and J lost 5; bases outside the gene matches: 7. Using reference TRBV13 and TRBJ1-2 for the parts outside the CDR3, the full variable domain is AAGVIQSPRHLIKEKRETATLKCYPIPRHDTVYWYQQGPGQDPQFLISFYEKMQSDKGSIPDRFSAQQFSDYHSELNMSSLELGDSALYFCASSSRDSWYGYTFGSGTRLTVV.

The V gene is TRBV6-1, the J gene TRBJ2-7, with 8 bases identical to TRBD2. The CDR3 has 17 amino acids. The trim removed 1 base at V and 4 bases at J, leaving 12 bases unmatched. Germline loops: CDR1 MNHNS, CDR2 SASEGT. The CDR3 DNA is TGTGCCAGCAGTGAAGGGTGGGTAATAGCGGGGTATTACGAGCAGTACTTC. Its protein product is CASSEGWVIAGYYEQYF.

CDR3 nucleotide sequence: TGCAGTGCTAGAGATCCATCTGAAGCTTTCTTT. Translated: CSARDPSEAFF. The chain has TRBV20-1 and TRBJ1-1, with no clear D. CDR1 is DFQATT, CDR2 SNEGSKA, per germline (reference sequence). There are 11 residues in the CDR3. Trimming removed 0 bases from V and 6 bases from J, with 5 bases in between.

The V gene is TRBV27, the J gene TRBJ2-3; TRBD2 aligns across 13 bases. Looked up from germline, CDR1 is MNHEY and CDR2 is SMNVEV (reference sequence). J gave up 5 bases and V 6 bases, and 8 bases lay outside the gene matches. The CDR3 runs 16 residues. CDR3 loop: CASRGLAGAFLDTQYF. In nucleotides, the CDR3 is TGTGCCAGCAGAGGACTAGCGGGGGCCTTTTTAGATACGCAGTATTTT.